Each of the 11 T cell receptor beta chains below was sequenced from the same sample in a study of control samples from healthy donors and cancer patients. Here immunoSEQ multiplex PCR was the method, and the copy in TCRdb shows in-frame clones only, minus some. The sample shows under 150,000 clones, more than 75% of them seen only once. Sequencing was done on a sample of blood. The receptors come from a woman aged 65 to 85 in good health.

The chain couples TRBV11-2 to TRBJ2-3; 9 nucleotides match TRBD2. CDR1 and CDR2 from the germline V gene are SGHAT and FQNNGV. CDR3 length: 18 amino acids. V shed 5 bases, J shed 0 bases, and the junction held 12 bases outside the gene matches. The CDR3 coding sequence is TGTGCCAGCAGCGCCCCGGGTCTAGCGGGGCCCAGCACAGATACGCAGTATTTT. Its protein is CASSAPGLAGPSTDTQYF.

The count of this clone is one. V is TRBV27 and J is TRBJ2-3; no definite D call. The CDR3 has 14 residues. V lost 2 bases and J lost 3, with 9 bases in between. Per the germline V gene, CDR1 is MNHEY and CDR2 is SMNVEV (reference sequence). The CDR3 bases are TGTGCCAGCAGTTTAGGAGCCGTAACAGATACGCAGTATTTT. Translation gives CASSLGAVTDTQYF.

This clone was detected once. The CDR3: CASSVGKTGSVGEKLFF. The CDR3 region has the DNA TGTGCCAGCAGCGTAGGCAAAACAGGGTCGGTAGGCGAAAAACTGTTTTTT. V usage is TRBV9 and J usage is TRBJ1-4; D is perhaps TRBD1 (6 bases). The CDR3 contains 17 residues. Germline CDR1 SGDLS, CDR2 YYNGEE. Between the trimmed V and J ends, which lost 0 bases and 8 bases, there was a span of 20 bases.

The chain carries TRBV3-1 (or the pseudogene TRBV3-2) and TRBJ2-3; the D call may be TRBD1 or TRBD2 (5 bases each). The CDR3 spans 12 residues. V was pared by 2 bases and J by 8 bases, with 8 bases between. Germline V gives CDR1 LGHDT, CDR2 YNNKEL (reference sequence). The CDR3 reads CASSQQGRTQYF. The CDR3 DNA reads TGTGCCAGCAGCCAACAGGGACGTACGCAGTATTTT.

The rearrangement links TRBV5-1 to TRBJ1-2, with D perhaps TRBD1 (5 bases). Trimming stripped 1 base from V and 4 bases from J, with 14 bases between. The CDR3 contains 15 residues. Germline CDR1 is SGHRS and CDR2 is YFSETQ. The CDR3 region has the DNA TGCGCCAGCAGCTTGCAAGGGGCGTCGGGCTATGGCTACACCTTC. This encodes CASSLQGASGYGYTF. Filled out from reference TRBV5-1 and TRBJ1-2, the complete variable domain reads KAGVTQTPRYLIKTRGQQVTLSCSPISGHRSVSWYQQTPGQGLQFLFEYFSETQRNKGNFPGRFSGRQFSNSRSEMNVSTLELGDSALYLCASSLQGASGYGYTFGSGTRLTVV.

In nucleotides, the CDR3 is TGTGCCAGCAGTCAACACTGGGGCTACACCTTC. It codes for CASSQHWGYTF. The chain carries TRBV28 and TRBJ1-2; D is ambiguous. The V end lost 5 bases, the J end lost 8 bases, and 9 bases lay between the germline ends. The V gene's germline CDR1 is MDHEN and CDR2 SYDVKM. CDR3 length: 11 amino acids.

A remark on this clone: The junction departs from the called germline gene at one end, perhaps through a read error. Other DNA sequences in the same sample also yield this CDR3. The chain couples TRBV6-1 to TRBJ1-6; a weak D match, TRBD1 (5 bases). The CDR3 covers 15 residues. Germline V gene data show CDR1 as MNHNS and CDR2 as SASEGT. In DNA, the CDR3 is TGTGCCAGCAGCGAAGCTTCGGGGCGCCCTTCACCCCTCCACTTT. This codes for CASSEASGRPSPLHF.

About this clone itself: An end of the junction differs from the germline gene, which may be a read error. V is TRBV7-8 and J is TRBJ2-1, with D perhaps matching TRBD1 or TRBD2 (5 bases each). Germline assignment: CDR1 SGHVS and CDR2 FQNEAQ. The CDR3 spans 12 residues. CDR3 residues: CASSLGDARRVF. The CDR3 bases are TGTGCCAGCAGCTTAGGGGACGCCAGACGAGTCTTC.

The gene calls are TRBV5-1 and TRBJ2-7; D gene ambiguous. CDR3 size: 11 residues. V was shortened by 7 bases and J by 6 bases, with 11 bases between the two germline ends. CDR1 is SGHRS, CDR2 YFSETQ, per germline. The CDR3 region is CASGYGFEQYF. CDR3 in DNA: TGCGCCAGCGGCTACGGGTTCGAGCAGTACTTC.

A single count supports this clone. The CDR3 sequence is CASRRGAGNQPQHF. In nucleotides, the CDR3 is TGTGCCTCCCGGCGGGGAGCTGGCAATCAGCCCCAGCATTTT. The chain recombines TRBV19 with TRBJ1-5; D remains unclear. Germline V gene lookup returns CDR1 LNHDA and CDR2 SQIVND (reference sequence). V lost 11 bases and J lost 2, with 16 bases in between. The CDR3 runs to 14 residues.

The V gene is TRBV5-1, the J gene TRBJ2-5, with 13 positions matching TRBD2. Germline loops: CDR1 SGHRS, CDR2 YFSETQ. With V trimmed by 3 bases and J by 1 base, 6 bases remained unmatched. The CDR3 extends over 17 amino acids. CDR3 sequence (DNA): TGCGCCAGCAGCTGGAAGACTAGCGGGGGGAGCCAAGAGACCCAGTACTTC. Translated: CASSWKTSGGSQETQYF.